This T cell receptor (beta chain) was captured in a study of shared clonotypes between healthy human individuals. Repertoires were generated with immunoSEQ multiplex PCR, while TCRdb's copy carries only in-frame clones and drops some. The sample has about 1,800,000 clones; about 95% are singletons. CDR3 length: 15 residues. The V gene's germline CDR1 is MNHNS and CDR2 SASEGT. Trimming removed 7 bases from V and 2 bases from J; junction bases left unmatched: 6. As defined, naive CD8 cells were CD45RO-negative and positively selected for CCR7, with terminally differentiated effector memory CD45RA+ cells excluded. Donors, without exception, were Caucasian adults residing in Nashville, Tennessee.

The chain carries TRBV6-1 and TRBJ1-1; 11 bases fit TRBD1. The TCR comes from a man between 18 and 29 years old in good health. Sequencing was done on a sample of naive CD8+ T cells sorted from blood. CDR3 sequence: CASTLGQGANTEAFF. The CDR3, as DNA: TGTGCCAGCACCCTAGGACAGGGGGCTAACACTGAAGCTTTCTTT.